The 23 T cell receptor beta chains below all came from one sample that was sequenced in a study of T cell responses to AZD1222 COVID-19 vaccine. Using immunoSEQ multiplex PCR, the repertoire was profiled, and TCRdb retains in-frame clones only, with some absent. The sample lists about 110,000 clones, around 82% occurring once. Sequences were derived from peripheral blood, sampled on day 0 of AZD1222 vaccination. The source of these receptors is an adult in good health.

This chain links TRBV7-3 with TRBJ2-1; D assignment may be TRBD1 or TRBD2 (5 bases each). The V gene's germline CDR1 is SGHTA and CDR2 FQGTGA. V gave up 5 bases and J gave up 8 bases, with 13 bases separating them. This CDR3 is 13 amino acids long. The CDR3 nucleotides read TGTGCCAGCAGCCGGGGACCTGGGGATGAGCAGTTCTTC. Translating it yields CASSRGPGDEQFF.

J is TRBJ1-5 and V is TRBV19; no reliable D call. This CDR3 is 13 amino acids long. Trimming took off 0 bases at V and 7 bases at J, with 7 bases between the two ends. Germline CDR1 is LNHDA and CDR2 is SQIVND (reference sequence). The CDR3, as DNA: TGTGCCAGTAGTATAGATCGAAAGCAGCCCCAGCATTTT. Amino acids: CASSIDRKQPQHF. The full variable domain, with the rest looked up from reference TRBV19 and TRBJ1-5, is DGGITQSPKYLFRKEGQNVTLSCEQNLNHDAMYWYRQDPGQGLRLIYYSQIVNDFQKGDIAEGYSVSREKKESFPLTVTSAQKNPTAFYLCASSIDRKQPQHFGDGTRLSIL.

This chain's CDR3 is CASSSRDLVTNEQFF. The CDR3 DNA reads as TGTGCCAGCAGTTCCCGGGACTTAGTCACCAATGAGCAGTTCTTC. This chain uses TRBV6-2 or TRBV6-3 with TRBJ2-1; D is possibly TRBD2 (6 bases). The germline gives CDR1 MNHEY, CDR2 SVGEGT. The CDR3 consists of 15 residues. The V and J ends lost 4 bases and 6 bases respectively, with 16 bases between them.

This clone was seen a single time. The chain links TRBV6-5 to TRBJ2-7; 9 positions match TRBD1. The germline gives CDR1 MNHEY, CDR2 SVGAGI. V was pared by 6 bases and J by 2 bases, with 5 bases of the junction left unmatched. This CDR3 has 14 amino acids. The CDR3 coding sequence is TGTGCCAGCAGGATCGGGACAGGGCCCTACGAGCAGTACTTC. Its translation: CASRIGTGPYEQYF.

This chain joins TRBV6-5 and TRBJ1-1; a possible D gene is TRBD1 (5 bases). Looked up from germline, CDR1 is MNHEY and CDR2 is SVGAGI. The CDR3 extends over 13 amino acids. Trimming removed 6 bases at V and 3 bases at J, with 11 bases between. CDR3 nucleotides: TGTGCCAGCAGCCAGGGAGGGCACACTGAAGCTTTCTTT. Amino acid sequence: CASSQGGHTEAFF.

V is TRBV19 and J is TRBJ1-1; D unclear. V was trimmed by 4 bases and J by 5 bases, leaving 11 bases between them. Germline-derived CDR1 and CDR2 are LNHDA and SQIVND (reference sequence). The CDR3 is 13 residues long. The CDR3 loop is CASSRGYRTEAFF. CDR3 nucleotides: TGTGCCAGTAGTAGGGGATATCGGACTGAAGCTTTCTTT.

The chain combines TRBV24-1 with TRBJ1-5; 12 nucleotides line up with TRBD1. V lost 4 bases to trimming and J lost 7 bases; unmatched junction nucleotides: 7. Per the germline V gene, CDR1 is KGHDR and CDR2 is SFDVKD. The CDR3 is made up of 16 amino acids. The CDR3 loop reads CATSDPGQGAGQPQHF. Written as DNA, the CDR3 is TGTGCCACCAGTGACCCGGGACAGGGGGCGGGACAGCCCCAGCATTTT.

The gene calls are TRBV6-5 and TRBJ1-5; tentative D call: TRBD1 (6 bases). The CDR3 totals 15 residues. V lost 7 bases and J lost 2, with 15 bases in between. Per the germline V gene, CDR1 is MNHEY and CDR2 is SVGAGI. The DNA for the CDR3 is TGTGCCAGCACAAGGGGGGACTTACGCAATCAGCCCCAGCATTTT. It codes for CASTRGDLRNQPQHF.

The rearrangement uses TRBV4-2 and TRBJ2-1, with TRBD2 identical over 8 bases. Per the germline V gene, CDR1 is LGHNA and CDR2 is YNFKEQ. This CDR3 spans 15 amino acids. With V trimmed by 1 base and J by 9 bases, 8 bases remained unmatched. The CDR3, as DNA: TGTGCCAGCAGCCAAGTGGGACTAGTAAGGAGTGAGCAGTTCTTC. It specifies CASSQVGLVRSEQFF.

In its sample, this clone was seen once. The J gene is TRBJ1-3, the V gene TRBV30; no clear D gene. This CDR3 has 14 amino acids. The germline V gene has CDR1 GTSNPN and CDR2 SVGIG (reference sequence). Trimming left V 2 bases short and J 4 bases short, with 12 bases between. The CDR3 sequence: CAWSTYFLGNTIYF. The CDR3 DNA reads TGTGCCTGGAGTACCTACTTTCTCGGAAACACCATATATTTT.

The rearrangement joins TRBV5-1 to TRBJ1-4, with D possibly matching TRBD1 (6 bases). The V and J ends lost 1 base and 8 bases respectively, with 12 bases between them. CDR1 and CDR2 from the germline V gene are SGHRS and YFSETQ. This CDR3 contains 14 residues. The CDR3 here is CASSLQGLNEKLFF. CDR3 in DNA: TGCGCCAGCAGCTTGCAGGGGCTTAACGAAAAACTGTTTTTT.

V is TRBV21-1 and J is TRBJ2-2; TRBD2, the table's D call, was not compared with the DNA. TRBV21-1 is marked as a pseudogene. This CDR3 comprises 15 residues. The CDR3 region is CASSKVTGDTGELFF. The CDR3 DNA follows: TGTGCCAGCAGCAAAGTGACCGGAGACACCGGGGAGCTGTTTTTT.

With respect to this clone: Relative to the germline gene, one junction end is altered; a read error may explain this. The chain is built from TRBV14 and TRBJ2-1, with D unclear. The CDR3 consists of 13 residues. Germline lookup yields CDR1 SGHDN and CDR2 FVKESK. This chain's CDR3 is CASSQVWASPKVF. As DNA, the CDR3 is TGTGCCAGCAGCCAAGTCTGGGCTTCCCCTAAAGTCTTC.

J is TRBJ2-7 and V is TRBV28; no firm D call. This CDR3 region has 14 residues. The germline V gene encodes CDR1 MDHEN and CDR2 SYDVKM. Deletions cut 2 bases from V and 6 bases from J, with 14 bases between. The chain's CDR3 is CASSLRATGLEQYF. Here the CDR3 DNA reads TGTGCCAGCAGTTTAAGGGCGACCGGCCTCGAGCAGTACTTC.

The rearrangement joins TRBV6-5 to TRBJ2-2, with TRBD1 matching 7 bases. Germline CDR1 reads MNHEY; CDR2 reads SVGAGI. CDR3 length: 15 residues. Trimming took 10 bases from V and 3 from J; bases not matched to a gene: 11. For the CDR3, the DNA is TGTGCCACAATGCTGACAGGGATCCACACCGGGGAGCTGTTTTTT. Protein product: CATMLTGIHTGELFF.

V is TRBV7-2 and J is TRBJ2-1; tentatively, D is TRBD1 or TRBD2 (7 bases each). Per germline, CDR1 SGHTA and CDR2 FQGNSA. CDR3 length: 15 residues. Trimming cost V 5 bases and J 6 bases, with 17 bases left between them. CDR3 sequence: CASSPGGGSGNEQFF. CDR3 nucleotide sequence: TGTGCCAGCAGCCCAGGGGGGGGATCCGGCAATGAGCAGTTCTTC.

This clone occurred a few times. This chain uses TRBV9 with TRBJ2-2; either TRBD1 or TRBD2 may supply D (5 bases each). CDR1 is SGDLS and CDR2 is YYNGEE in the germline V gene. V was trimmed by 3 bases and J by 5 bases, leaving 14 bases between them. This CDR3 contains 15 residues. CDR3: CASSAQGPATGELFF. CDR3 nucleotides: TGTGCCAGCAGCGCCCAGGGACCGGCGACCGGGGAGCTGTTTTTT.

The genes are TRBV7-8 and TRBJ2-1, with D perhaps TRBD1 (6 bases). The germline CDR1 and CDR2 sequences are SGHVS and FQNEAQ. The CDR3 spans 14 residues. Deletions cut 5 bases from V and 9 bases from J, with 17 bases between. CDR3 amino acids: CASSPGLGAGEQFF. CDR3 DNA sequence: TGTGCCAGCAGCCCGGGGTTGGGGGCGGGTGAGCAGTTCTTC. The variable domain in full, completed from reference TRBV7-8 and TRBJ2-1, reads GAGVSQSPRYKVAKRGQDVALRCDPISGHVSLFWYQQALGQGPEFLTYFQNEAQLDKSGLPSDRFFAERPEGSVSTLKIQRTQQEDSAVYLCASSPGLGAGEQFFGPGTRLTVL.

V usage is TRBV6-1 and J usage is TRBJ1-2; D may be TRBD1 (6 bases). Germline lookup yields CDR1 MNHNS and CDR2 SASEGT. The V end was cut by 0 bases, the J end by 4 bases, with 18 bases between. This CDR3 contains 17 residues. The CDR3 loop reads CASSEARGIQGRYGYTF. The CDR3, as DNA: TGTGCCAGCAGTGAAGCAAGAGGGATACAGGGCCGCTATGGCTACACCTTC.

The V gene is TRBV9, the J gene TRBJ2-3; TRBD1 aligns across 7 bases. The junction had 4 bases not matched to a gene; V was cut back by 0 bases and J by 3 bases. The V gene's germline CDR1 is SGDLS and CDR2 YYNGEE. This CDR3 spans 15 amino acids. In DNA form, the CDR3 reads TGTGCCAGCAGCGTAGCAGGGGGAGTGACAGATACGCAGTATTTT. Its protein is CASSVAGGVTDTQYF.

The chain links TRBV10-3 to TRBJ2-7, with 9 bases matching TRBD1. The CDR3 spans 18 residues. The germline CDR1 and CDR2 sequences are ENHRY and SYGVKD. V shed 0 bases, J shed 7 bases, and the junction held 16 bases outside the gene matches. As DNA, the CDR3 is TGTGCCATCAGTGAGTCGGAGGACAGGGGAGTAAGGGTAAGGGAGCAGTACTTC. Its translation: CAISESEDRGVRVREQYF.

The chain recombines TRBV28 with TRBJ1-5; 10 bases agree with TRBD1. The CDR3 is made up of 15 amino acids. CDR1 and CDR2 from the germline V gene are MDHEN and SYDVKM. V dropped 6 bases and J dropped 5; count of bases not matched to a gene: 7. The CDR3 bases are TGTGCCAGCAGCCAACGGGACAGGGGATATCAGCCCCAGCATTTT. Its protein product is CASSQRDRGYQPQHF.

The sample holds one count of this clone. The chain combines TRBV6-5 with TRBJ2-7, with D possibly matching TRBD1 (5 bases). The germline V gene has CDR1 MNHEY and CDR2 SVGAGI. The CDR3 is 14 amino acids. With 4 bases removed from V and 0 bases from J, the gap between germline ends came to 10 bases. The CDR3 DNA is TGTGCCAGCAGTTTAAGTGACAGCTCCTACGAGCAGTACTTC. Translating gives CASSLSDSSYEQYF.